This entry features one TCR beta chain sequence. Authors' methods: Researchers report that nucleated cell counts were estimated from reference gene primer amplification. Measured with immunoSEQ multiplex PCR; TCRdb has only the in-frame clones, and not every one. V and J calls and clone size follow that table, whereas D and trimming were derived from the DNA. The sample includes 150,000 or so clones, roughly 84% of them seen just once. The data stem from a study of blood T cell repertoires in COVID-19. Germline V gene data show CDR1 as SEHNR and CDR2 as FQNEAQ (reference sequence). V trimming: 6 bases; J trimming: 5 bases; junction bases outside the gene matches: 4. The CDR3 contains 14 residues.

The source is a middle-aged man who had recovered from COVID-19. Input material: PBMCs or T cells enriched from blood (not recorded which). The gene calls are TRBV7-9 and TRBJ1-4; 9 bases agree with TRBD1. CDR3 amino acids: CASRPTGGNEKLFF. The CDR3 DNA reads TGTGCCAGCAGACCGACAGGGGGGAATGAAAAACTGTTTTTT.